These 3 T cell receptor beta chains share one sample of origin, sequenced in a study of blood T cell repertoires in COVID-19. Profiled with immunoSEQ multiplex PCR; TCRdb holds only in-frame clones, not every one. In the table there are roughly 260,000 clones, about nine tenths of which are singletons. The sample comprised PBMCs or T cells enriched from blood (not recorded which). All receptors derive from a woman in her 30s with acute COVID-19.

This clone has a single count. V is TRBV6-5 and J is TRBJ1-5; D gene uncertain. The CDR3 runs to 15 residues. V lost 3 bases to trimming and J lost 3 bases, with 12 bases between them. Germline CDR1 reads MNHEY; CDR2 reads SVGAGI. The CDR3 DNA sequence: TGTGCCAGCAGTTATTTGGGCCAGAACAATCAGCCCCAGCATTTT. As protein: CASSYLGQNNQPQHF.

This clone is a singleton in its sample. The rearrangement joins TRBV7-2 to TRBJ1-1; D is ambiguous. Per the germline V gene, CDR1 is SGHTA and CDR2 is FQGNSA. V lost 5 bases and J lost 1, with 8 bases in between. CDR3 length: 13 amino acids. This chain's CDR3 is CASSVQANTEAFF. The CDR3, as DNA: TGTGCCAGCAGCGTTCAGGCGAACACTGAAGCTTTCTTT.

The genes are TRBV5-5 and TRBJ1-4; 9 nucleotides match TRBD1. Germline V gives CDR1 SGHKS, CDR2 YYEKEE (reference sequence). V gave up 5 bases and J gave up 8 bases; unmatched junction bases: 19. The CDR3 sequence is 18 residues long. CDR3 in DNA: TGTGCCAGCAGAAGAGACCGGGACAGGGCCCATGGGGACGAAAAACTGTTTTTT. As protein: CASRRDRDRAHGDEKLFF. Full variable domain (missing parts from reference TRBV5-5 and TRBJ1-4): DAGVTQSPTHLIKTRGQQVTLRCSPISGHKSVSWYQQVLGQGPQFIFQYYEKEERGRGNFPDRFSARQFPNYSSELNVNALLLGDSALYLCASRRDRDRAHGDEKLFFGSGTQLSVL.